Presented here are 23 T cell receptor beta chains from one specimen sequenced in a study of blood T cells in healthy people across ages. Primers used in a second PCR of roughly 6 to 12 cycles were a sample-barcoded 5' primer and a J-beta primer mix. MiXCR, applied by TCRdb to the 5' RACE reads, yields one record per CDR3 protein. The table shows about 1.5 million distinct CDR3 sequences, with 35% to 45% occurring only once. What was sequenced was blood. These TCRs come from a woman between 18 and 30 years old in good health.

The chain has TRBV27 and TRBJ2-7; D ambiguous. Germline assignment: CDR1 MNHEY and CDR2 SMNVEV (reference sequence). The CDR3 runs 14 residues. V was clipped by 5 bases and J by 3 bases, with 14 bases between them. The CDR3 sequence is CASSPGVSYYEQYF. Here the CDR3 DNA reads TGTGCCAGCAGTCCAGGAGTTTCTTACTACGAGCAGTACTTC.

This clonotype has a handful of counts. CDR3 bases: TGTGCCAGCAGTGAAACGGACAGGGTGGGCTATGGCTACACCTTC. It yields the protein CASSETDRVGYGYTF. The chain combines TRBV6-1 with TRBJ1-2; 8 bases fit TRBD1. The germline gives CDR1 MNHNS, CDR2 SASEGT. Losses at the gene ends were 2 bases for V and 4 bases for J; bases not matched to a gene: 6. The CDR3 contains 15 residues.

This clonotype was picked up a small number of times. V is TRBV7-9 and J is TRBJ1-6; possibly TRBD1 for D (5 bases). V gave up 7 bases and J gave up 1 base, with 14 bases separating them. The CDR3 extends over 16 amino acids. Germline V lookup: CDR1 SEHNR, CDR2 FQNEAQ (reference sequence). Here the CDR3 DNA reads TGTGCCAGCAACAGGTTCGGGTGGTCCTATAATTCACCCCTCCACTTT. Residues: CASNRFGWSYNSPLHF.

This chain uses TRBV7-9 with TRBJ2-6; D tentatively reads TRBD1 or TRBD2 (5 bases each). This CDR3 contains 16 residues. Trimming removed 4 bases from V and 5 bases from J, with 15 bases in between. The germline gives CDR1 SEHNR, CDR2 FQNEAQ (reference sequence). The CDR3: CASSSGPTERANVLTF. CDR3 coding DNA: TGTGCCAGCAGCTCGGGACCAACCGAGCGGGCCAACGTCCTGACTTTC.

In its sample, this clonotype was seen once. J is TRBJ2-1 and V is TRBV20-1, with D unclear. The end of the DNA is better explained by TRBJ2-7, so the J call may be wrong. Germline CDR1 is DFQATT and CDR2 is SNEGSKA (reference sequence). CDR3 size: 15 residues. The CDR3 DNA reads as TGCAGTGCTAGGCTACATTTGGATTTTTACAATGAGCAGTACTTC. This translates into CSARLHLDFYNEQYF.

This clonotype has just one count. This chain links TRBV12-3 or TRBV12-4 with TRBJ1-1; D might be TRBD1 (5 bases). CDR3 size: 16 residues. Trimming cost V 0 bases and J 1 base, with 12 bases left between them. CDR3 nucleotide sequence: TGTGCCAGCAGTTTAGCGCCAGGGCATGGGAACACTGAAGCTTTCTTT. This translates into CASSLAPGHGNTEAFF.

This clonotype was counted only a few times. CDR3 amino acids: CATSRASTGREKLFF. The CDR3 nucleotides read TGTGCCACCAGCAGAGCATCGACAGGGCGAGAAAAACTGTTTTTT. The chain recombines TRBV15 with TRBJ1-4; TRBD1 aligns across 7 bases. The CDR3 extends over 15 amino acids. Germline CDR1 and CDR2: LNHNV and YYDKDF (reference sequence). Trimming cost V 1 base and J 8 bases; bases outside gene matches: 7.

CDR3 residues: CASSLFGQGADNEQFF. The CDR3 nucleotides are TGTGCCAGCAGTCTTTTTGGACAGGGGGCGGACAATGAGCAGTTCTTC. The rearrangement links TRBV6-2 or TRBV6-3 to TRBJ2-1; 11 bases line up with TRBD1. Germline V CDR1 and CDR2: MNHEY, SVGEGT. The CDR3 consists of 16 residues. V dropped 5 bases and J dropped 5; count of bases not matched to a gene: 8.

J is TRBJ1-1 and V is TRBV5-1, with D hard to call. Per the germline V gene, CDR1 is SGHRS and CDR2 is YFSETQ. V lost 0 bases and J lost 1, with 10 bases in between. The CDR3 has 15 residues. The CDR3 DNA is TGCGCCAGCAGCTTGGTAACCACGGGGAACACTGAAGCTTTCTTT. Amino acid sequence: CASSLVTTGNTEAFF.

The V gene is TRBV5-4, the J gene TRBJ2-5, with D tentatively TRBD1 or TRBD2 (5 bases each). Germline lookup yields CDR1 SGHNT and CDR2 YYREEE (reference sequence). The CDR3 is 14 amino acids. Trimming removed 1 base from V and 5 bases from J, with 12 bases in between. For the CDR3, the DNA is TGTGCCAGCAGCTTGAAGGGACCCATGGAGACCCAGTACTTC. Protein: CASSLKGPMETQYF.

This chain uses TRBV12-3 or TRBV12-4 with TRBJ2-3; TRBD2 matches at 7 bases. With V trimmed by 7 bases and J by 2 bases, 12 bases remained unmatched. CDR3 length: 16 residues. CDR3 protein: CASTLSGALYTDTQYF. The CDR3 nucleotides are TGTGCCAGCACCTTAAGCGGGGCCCTCTACACAGATACGCAGTATTTT.

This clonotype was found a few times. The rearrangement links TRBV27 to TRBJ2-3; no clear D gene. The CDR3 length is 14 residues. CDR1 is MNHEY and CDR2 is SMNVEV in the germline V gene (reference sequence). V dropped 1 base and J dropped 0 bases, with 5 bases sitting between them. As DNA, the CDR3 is TGTGCCAGCAGTTTATATCACAGCACAGATACGCAGTATTTT. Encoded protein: CASSLYHSTDTQYF.

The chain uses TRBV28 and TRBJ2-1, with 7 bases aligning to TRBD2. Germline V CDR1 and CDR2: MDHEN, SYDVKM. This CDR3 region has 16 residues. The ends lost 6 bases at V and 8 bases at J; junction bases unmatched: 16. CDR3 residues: CASRDPWRGYDDEQFF. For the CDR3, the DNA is TGTGCCAGCAGAGATCCCTGGCGGGGGTACGATGATGAGCAGTTCTTC.

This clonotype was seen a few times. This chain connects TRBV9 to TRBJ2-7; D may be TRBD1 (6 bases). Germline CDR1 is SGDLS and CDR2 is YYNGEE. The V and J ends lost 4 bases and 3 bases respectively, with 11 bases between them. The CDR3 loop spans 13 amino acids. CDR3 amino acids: CASSKTGNYEQYF. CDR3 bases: TGTGCCAGCAGCAAGACAGGAAACTACGAGCAGTACTTC.

CDR3 amino acids: CASSYTGTGNQPQHF. The DNA for the CDR3 is TGTGCCAGCAGTTACACGGGGACAGGGAATCAGCCCCAGCATTTT. V gene TRBV6-5 combines with J gene TRBJ1-5, with 9 bases matching TRBD1. Looked up from germline, CDR1 is MNHEY and CDR2 is SVGAGI. This CDR3 spans 15 amino acids. V lost 2 bases to trimming and J lost 4 bases; unmatched junction nucleotides: 3.

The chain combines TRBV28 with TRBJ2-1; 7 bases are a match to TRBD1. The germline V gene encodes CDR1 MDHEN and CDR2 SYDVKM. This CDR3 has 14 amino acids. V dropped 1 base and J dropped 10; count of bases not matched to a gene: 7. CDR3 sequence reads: CASSLYNDRDEQFF. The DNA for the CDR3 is TGTGCCAGCAGTTTATACAATGACAGGGACGAGCAGTTCTTC.

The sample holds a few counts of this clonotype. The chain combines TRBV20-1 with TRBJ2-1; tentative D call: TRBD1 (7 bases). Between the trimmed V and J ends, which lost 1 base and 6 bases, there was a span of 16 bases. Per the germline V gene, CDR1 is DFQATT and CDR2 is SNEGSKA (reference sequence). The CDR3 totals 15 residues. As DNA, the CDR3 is TGCAGTGCTAGAGTAGGTCAGGGGGGCTCCAATGAGCAGTTCTTC. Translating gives CSARVGQGGSNEQFF.

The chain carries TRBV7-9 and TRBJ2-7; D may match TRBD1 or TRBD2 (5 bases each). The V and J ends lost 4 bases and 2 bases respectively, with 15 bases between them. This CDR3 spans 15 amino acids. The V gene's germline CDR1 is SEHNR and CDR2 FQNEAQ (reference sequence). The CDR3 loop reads CASSSGTETPYEQYF. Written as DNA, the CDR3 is TGTGCCAGCAGCTCGGGGACCGAAACCCCCTACGAGCAGTACTTC.

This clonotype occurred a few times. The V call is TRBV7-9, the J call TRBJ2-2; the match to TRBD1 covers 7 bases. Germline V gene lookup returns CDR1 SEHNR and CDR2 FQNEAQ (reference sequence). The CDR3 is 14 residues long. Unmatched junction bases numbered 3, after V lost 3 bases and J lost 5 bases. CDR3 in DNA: TGTGCCAGCAGCTTTAAGACAGGGACCGGGGAGCTGTTTTTT. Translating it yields CASSFKTGTGELFF.

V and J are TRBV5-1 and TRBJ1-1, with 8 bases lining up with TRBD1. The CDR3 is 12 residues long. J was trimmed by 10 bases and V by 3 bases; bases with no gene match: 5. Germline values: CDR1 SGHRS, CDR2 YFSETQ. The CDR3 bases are TGCGCCAGCAGCTCATCCGGGACAGGAGCTTTCTTT. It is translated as CASSSSGTGAFF. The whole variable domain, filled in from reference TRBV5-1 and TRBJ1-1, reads KAGVTQTPRYLIKTRGQQVTLSCSPISGHRSVSWYQQTPGQGLQFLFEYFSETQRNKGNFPGRFSGRQFSNSRSEMNVSTLELGDSALYLCASSSSGTGAFFGQGTRLTVV.

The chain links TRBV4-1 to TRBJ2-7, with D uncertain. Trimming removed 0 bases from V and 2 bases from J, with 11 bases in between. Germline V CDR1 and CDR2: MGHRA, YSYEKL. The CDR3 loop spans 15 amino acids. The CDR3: CASSQEQIGTYEQYF. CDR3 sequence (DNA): TGCGCCAGCAGCCAAGAGCAGATCGGCACCTACGAGCAGTACTTC.

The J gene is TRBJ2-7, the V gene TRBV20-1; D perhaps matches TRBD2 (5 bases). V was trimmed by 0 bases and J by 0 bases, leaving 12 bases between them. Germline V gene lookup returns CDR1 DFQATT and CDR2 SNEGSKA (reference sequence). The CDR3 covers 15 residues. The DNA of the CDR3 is TGCAGTGCTAGAGATCCGGAGCGGAGCTCCTACGAGCAGTACTTC. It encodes CSARDPERSSYEQYF.

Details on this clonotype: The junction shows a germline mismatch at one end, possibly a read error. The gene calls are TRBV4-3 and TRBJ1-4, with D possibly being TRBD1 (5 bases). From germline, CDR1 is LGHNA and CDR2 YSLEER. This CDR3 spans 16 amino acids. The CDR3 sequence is CASSQARRAANEKLFF. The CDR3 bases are TGCGCCAGCAGTCAAGCCCGCAGGGCAGCTAATGAAAAACTGTTTTTT.